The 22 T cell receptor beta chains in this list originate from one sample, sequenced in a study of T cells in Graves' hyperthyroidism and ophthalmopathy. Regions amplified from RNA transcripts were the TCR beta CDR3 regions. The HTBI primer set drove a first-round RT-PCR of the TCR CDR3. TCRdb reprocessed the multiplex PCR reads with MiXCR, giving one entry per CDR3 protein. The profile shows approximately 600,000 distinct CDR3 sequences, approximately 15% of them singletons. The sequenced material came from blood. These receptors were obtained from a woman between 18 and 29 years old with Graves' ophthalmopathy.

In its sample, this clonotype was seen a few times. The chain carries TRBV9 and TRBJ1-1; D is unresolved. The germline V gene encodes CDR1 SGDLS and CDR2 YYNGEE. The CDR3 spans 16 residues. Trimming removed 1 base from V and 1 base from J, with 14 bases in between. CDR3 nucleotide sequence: TGTGCCAGCAGCGTAACCCAGTCGGCTCCGAACACTGAAGCTTTCTTT. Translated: CASSVTQSAPNTEAFF. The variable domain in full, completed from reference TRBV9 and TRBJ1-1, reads DSGVTQTPKHLITATGQRVTLRCSPRSGDLSVYWYQQSLDQGLQFLIQYYNGEERAKGNILERFSAQQFPDLHSELNLSSLELGDSALYFCASSVTQSAPNTEAFFGQGTRLTVV.

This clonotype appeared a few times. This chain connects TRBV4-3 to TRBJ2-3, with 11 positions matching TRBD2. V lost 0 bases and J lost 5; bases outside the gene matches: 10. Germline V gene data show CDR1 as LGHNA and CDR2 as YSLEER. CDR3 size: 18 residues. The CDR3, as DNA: TGCGCCAGCAGCCAAGAGGCCCTACTAGCGGGAGTAAAAGATACGCAGTATTTT. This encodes CASSQEALLAGVKDTQYF.

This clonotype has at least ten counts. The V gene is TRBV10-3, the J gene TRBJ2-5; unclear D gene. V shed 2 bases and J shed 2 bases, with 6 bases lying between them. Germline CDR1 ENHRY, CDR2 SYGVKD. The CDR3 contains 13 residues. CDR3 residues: CAISEAEQETQYF. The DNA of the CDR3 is TGTGCCATCAGTGAGGCTGAGCAAGAGACCCAGTACTTC.

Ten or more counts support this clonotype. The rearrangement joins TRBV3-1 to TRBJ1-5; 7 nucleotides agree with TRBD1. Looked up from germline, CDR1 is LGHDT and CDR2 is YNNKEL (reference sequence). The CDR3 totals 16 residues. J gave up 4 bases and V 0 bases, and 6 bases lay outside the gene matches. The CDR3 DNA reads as TGTGCCAGCAGCCAAGATCGGGGACAGTTTAATCAGCCCCAGCATTTT. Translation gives CASSQDRGQFNQPQHF.

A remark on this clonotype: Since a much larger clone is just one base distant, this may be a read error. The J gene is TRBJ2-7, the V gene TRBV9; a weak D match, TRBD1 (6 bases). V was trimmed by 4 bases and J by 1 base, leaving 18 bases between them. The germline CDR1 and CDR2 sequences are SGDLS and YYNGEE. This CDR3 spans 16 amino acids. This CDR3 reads CASSTKDRRFSYEQYF. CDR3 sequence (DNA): TGTGCCAGCAGCACCAAAGACAGGCGGTTTTCCTACGAGCAGTACTTC.

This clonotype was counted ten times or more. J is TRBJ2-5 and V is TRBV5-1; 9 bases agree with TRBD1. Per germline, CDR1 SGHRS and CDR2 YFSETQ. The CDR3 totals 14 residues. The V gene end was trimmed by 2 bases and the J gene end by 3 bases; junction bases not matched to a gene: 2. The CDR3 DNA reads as TGCGCCAGCAGCTTACAGGGGGCAGAAGAGACCCAGTACTTC. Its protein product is CASSLQGAEETQYF.

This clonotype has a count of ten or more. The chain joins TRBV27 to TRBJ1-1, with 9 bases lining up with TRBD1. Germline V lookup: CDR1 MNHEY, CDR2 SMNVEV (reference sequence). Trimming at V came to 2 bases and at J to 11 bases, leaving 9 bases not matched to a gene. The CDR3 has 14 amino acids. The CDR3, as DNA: TGTGCCAGCAGTTTAGCTATGACAGGGGGTCGGGCTTTCTTT. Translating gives CASSLAMTGGRAFF.

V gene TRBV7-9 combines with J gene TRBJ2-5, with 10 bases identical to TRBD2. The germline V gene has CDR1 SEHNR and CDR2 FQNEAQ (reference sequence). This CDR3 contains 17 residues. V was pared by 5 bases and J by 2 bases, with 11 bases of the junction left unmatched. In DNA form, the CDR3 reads TGTGCCAGCAGCCCCCATCTAGCGGGAGTTAGACAAGAGACCCAGTACTTC. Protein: CASSPHLAGVRQETQYF.

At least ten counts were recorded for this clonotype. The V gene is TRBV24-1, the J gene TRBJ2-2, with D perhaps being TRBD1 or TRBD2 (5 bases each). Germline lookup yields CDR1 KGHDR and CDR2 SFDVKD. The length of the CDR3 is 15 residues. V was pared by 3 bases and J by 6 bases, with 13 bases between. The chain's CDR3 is CATSDPRGDSGELFF. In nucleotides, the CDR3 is TGTGCCACCAGTGATCCAAGAGGGGATTCCGGGGAGCTGTTTTTT.

CDR3 nucleotide sequence: TGTGCCAGCAGTACGGGCCCCGAAGAGGGAGAGCAGTACTTC. It yields the protein CASSTGPEEGEQYF. The chain combines TRBV6-1 with TRBJ2-7, with a weak D call TRBD2 (5 bases). V was shortened by 5 bases and J by 7 bases, with 18 bases between the two germline ends. This CDR3 spans 14 amino acids. Germline V gene lookup returns CDR1 MNHNS and CDR2 SASEGT.

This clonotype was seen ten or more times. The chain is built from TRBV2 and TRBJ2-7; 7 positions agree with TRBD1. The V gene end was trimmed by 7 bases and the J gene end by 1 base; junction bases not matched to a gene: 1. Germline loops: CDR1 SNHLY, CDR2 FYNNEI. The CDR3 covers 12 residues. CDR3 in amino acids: CASTGQSYEQYF. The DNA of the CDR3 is TGTGCCAGCACGGGACAGTCCTACGAGCAGTACTTC.

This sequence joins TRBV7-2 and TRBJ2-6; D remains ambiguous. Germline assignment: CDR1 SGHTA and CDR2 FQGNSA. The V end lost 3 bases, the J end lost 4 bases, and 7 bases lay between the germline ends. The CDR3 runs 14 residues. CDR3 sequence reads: CASSFLSGANVLTF. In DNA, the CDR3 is TGTGCCAGCAGCTTCCTATCGGGGGCCAACGTCCTGACTTTC.

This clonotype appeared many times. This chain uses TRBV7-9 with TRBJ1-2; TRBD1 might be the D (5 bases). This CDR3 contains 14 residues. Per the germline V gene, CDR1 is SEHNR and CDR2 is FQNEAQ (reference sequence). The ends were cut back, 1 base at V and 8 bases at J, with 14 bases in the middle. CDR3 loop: CASSLVSRAKGYTF. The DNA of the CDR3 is TGTGCCAGCAGCTTAGTATCCAGGGCTAAGGGCTACACCTTC.

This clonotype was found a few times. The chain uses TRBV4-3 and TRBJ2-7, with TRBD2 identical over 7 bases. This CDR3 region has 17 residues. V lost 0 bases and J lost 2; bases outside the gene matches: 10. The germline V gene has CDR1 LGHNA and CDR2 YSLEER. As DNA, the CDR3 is TGCGCCAGCAGCCAAGATGTGCGGCTAGCGGCTCCCTACGAGCAGTACTTC. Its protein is CASSQDVRLAAPYEQYF.

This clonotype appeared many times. In DNA, the CDR3 is TGTGCCAGCAGCCCTGTGACGGTAGCCAAAAACATTCAGTACTTC. Translating gives CASSPVTVAKNIQYF. The chain couples TRBV28 to TRBJ2-4; D unclear. Germline V gene sequence: CDR1 MDHEN, CDR2 SYDVKM. The CDR3 totals 15 residues. Trimming left V 6 bases short and J 0 bases short, with 12 bases between.

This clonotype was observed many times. As DNA, the CDR3 is TGTGCCAGCAGTCCCCCAATGGGGGACTCTGGAAACACCATATATTTT. Translation gives CASSPPMGDSGNTIYF. The rearrangement joins TRBV28 to TRBJ1-3; D might be TRBD1 (5 bases). This CDR3 is built from 16 residues. Trimming took 5 bases from V and 0 from J, leaving 14 bases between them. The V gene's germline CDR1 is MDHEN and CDR2 SYDVKM. Drawing the rest from reference TRBV28 and TRBJ1-3, the complete variable domain is DVKVTQSSRYLVKRTGEKVFLECVQDMDHENMFWYRQDPGLGLRLIYFSYDVKMKEKGDIPEGYSVSREKKERFSLILESASTNQTSMYLCASSPPMGDSGNTIYFGEGSWLTVV.

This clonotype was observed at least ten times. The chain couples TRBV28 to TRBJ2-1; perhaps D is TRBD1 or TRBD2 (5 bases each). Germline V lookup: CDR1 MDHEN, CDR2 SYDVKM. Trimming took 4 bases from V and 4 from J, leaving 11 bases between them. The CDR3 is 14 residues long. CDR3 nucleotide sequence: TGTGCCAGCAGTTCCCCGGGACCTTACAATGAGCAGTTCTTC. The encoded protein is CASSSPGPYNEQFF.

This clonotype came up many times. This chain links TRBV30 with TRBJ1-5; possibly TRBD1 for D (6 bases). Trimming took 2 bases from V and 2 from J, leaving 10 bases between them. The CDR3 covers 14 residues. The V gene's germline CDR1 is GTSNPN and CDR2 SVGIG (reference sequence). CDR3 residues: CAWSTAGGNQPQHF. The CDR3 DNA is TGTGCCTGGAGTACGGCAGGGGGCAATCAGCCCCAGCATTTT.

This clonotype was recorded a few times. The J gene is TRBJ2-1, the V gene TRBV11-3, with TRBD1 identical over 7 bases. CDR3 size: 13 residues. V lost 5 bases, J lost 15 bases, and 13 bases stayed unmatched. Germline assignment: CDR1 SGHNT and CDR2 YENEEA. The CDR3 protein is CASSRGRGQTAFF. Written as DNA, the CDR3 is TGTGCCAGCAGCCGGGGCCGGGGACAGACTGCGTTCTTC. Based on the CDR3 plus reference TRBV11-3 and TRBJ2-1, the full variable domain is EAGVVQSPRYKIIEKKQPVAFWCNPISGHNTLYWYLQNLGQGPELLIRYENEEAVDDSQLPKDRFSAERLKGVDSTLKIQPAELGDSAVYLCASSRGRGQTAFFGPGTRLTVL.

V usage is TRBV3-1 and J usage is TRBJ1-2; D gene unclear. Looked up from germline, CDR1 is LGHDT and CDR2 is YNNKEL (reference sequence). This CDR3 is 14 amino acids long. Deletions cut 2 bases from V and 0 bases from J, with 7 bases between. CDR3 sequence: CASSQSPTNYGYTF. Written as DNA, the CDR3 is TGTGCCAGCAGCCAATCCCCGACTAACTATGGCTACACCTTC.

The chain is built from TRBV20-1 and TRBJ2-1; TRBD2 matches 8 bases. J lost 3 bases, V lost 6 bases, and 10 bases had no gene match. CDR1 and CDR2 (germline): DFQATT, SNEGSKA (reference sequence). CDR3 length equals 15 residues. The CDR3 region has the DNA TGCAGTGCCGAGCGGGGGCGGGATCACTACAATGAGCAGTTCTTC. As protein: CSAERGRDHYNEQFF.

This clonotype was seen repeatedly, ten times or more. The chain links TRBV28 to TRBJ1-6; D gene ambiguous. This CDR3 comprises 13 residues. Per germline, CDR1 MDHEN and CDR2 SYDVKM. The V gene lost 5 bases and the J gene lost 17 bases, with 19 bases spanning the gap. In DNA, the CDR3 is TGTGCCAGCAGTGCCGACCGCCTTACCTCGGTCCACTTT. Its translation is CASSADRLTSVHF.